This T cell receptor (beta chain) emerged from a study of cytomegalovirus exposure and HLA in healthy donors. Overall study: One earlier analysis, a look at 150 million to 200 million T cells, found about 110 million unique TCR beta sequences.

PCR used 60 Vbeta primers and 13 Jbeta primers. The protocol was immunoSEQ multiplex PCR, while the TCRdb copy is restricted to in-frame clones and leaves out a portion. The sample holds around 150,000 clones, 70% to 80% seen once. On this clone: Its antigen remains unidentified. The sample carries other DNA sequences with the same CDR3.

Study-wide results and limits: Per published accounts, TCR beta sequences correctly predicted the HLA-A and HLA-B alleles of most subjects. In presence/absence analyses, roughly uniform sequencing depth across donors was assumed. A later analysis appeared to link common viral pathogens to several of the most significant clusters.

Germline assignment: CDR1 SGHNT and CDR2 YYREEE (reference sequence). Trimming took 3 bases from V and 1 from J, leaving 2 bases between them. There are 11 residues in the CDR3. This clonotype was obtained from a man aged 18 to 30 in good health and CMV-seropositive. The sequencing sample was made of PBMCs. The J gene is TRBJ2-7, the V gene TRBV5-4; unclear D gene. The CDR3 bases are TGTGCCAGCAGCTCGTCCTACGAGCAGTACTTC. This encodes CASSSSYEQYF.